One and the same sample provided the 29 T cell receptor beta chains below, sequenced in a study of tumor-infiltrating lymphocytes in primary liver carcinoma. In addition to blood RNA drawn from unsorted whole blood, germline DNA was extracted. Making TCR beta cDNA involved approximately 480 ng total RNA and a constant-region primer. A slightly modified ARM-PCR protocol with three nested multiplex PCR rounds produced these TCR beta libraries. Amplification in the first two PCR rounds was performed using TRBV1-TRBV30 forward primers and a C-beta reverse primer for 10 cycles each. TCRdb itself ran the multiplex PCR reads through MiXCR, one entry per CDR3 protein. The sample consists of about 180,000 distinct CDR3 sequences, approximately 60% of them appearing once. The sequencing sample was made of peripheral blood. These receptors all stem from a man in his forties with primary liver carcinoma and hepatitis B virus infection.

Note on this clonotype: One junction end disagrees with the germline gene, perhaps due to a read error. V usage is TRBV12-3 or TRBV12-4 and J usage is TRBJ2-6; D remains unclear. The CDR3 loop spans 13 amino acids. The CDR3: CASSNSGVNVLTF. CDR3 coding DNA: TGTGCCAGCAGTAACTCTGGGGTCAACGTCCTGACTTTC.

The J gene is TRBJ2-7, the V gene TRBV4-1; TRBD2 matches 10 bases. The V segment lost 4 bases and the J segment 5 bases; nucleotides outside the gene matches: 14. Germline V gives CDR1 MGHRA, CDR2 YSYEKL. The CDR3 sequence is 17 residues long. The CDR3 sequence is CASSPRRLAGDSNEQYF. The DNA for the CDR3 is TGCGCCAGCAGCCCCAGAAGGCTAGCGGGAGACTCTAACGAGCAGTACTTC.

The chain joins TRBV11-2 to TRBJ2-3; 7 nucleotides match TRBD2. Germline lookup yields CDR1 SGHAT and CDR2 FQNNGV. Trimming took 0 bases from V and 2 from J; bases not matched to a gene: 5. The CDR3 has 16 residues. The CDR3 DNA reads TGTGCCAGCAGCTTAGATGGTGCGGGAGTCACAGATACGCAGTATTTT. It is translated as CASSLDGAGVTDTQYF.

Notes on this clonotype: Germline is not matched at one junction end, which may reflect a read error. The V gene is TRBV11-2, the J gene TRBJ2-1; unclear D gene. Germline V gives CDR1 SGHAT, CDR2 FQNNGV. This CDR3 has 12 amino acids. CDR3 nucleotides: TGTGCCTGCAGCCCGGAGTACATTGAGAGGTTCTTC. Protein product: CACSPEYIERFF.

The chain is built from TRBV5-5 and TRBJ2-2, with no clear D. CDR3 length: 13 amino acids. Germline lookup yields CDR1 SGHKS and CDR2 YYEKEE (reference sequence). V lost 1 base, J lost 5 bases, and 6 bases lay in between. For the CDR3, the DNA is TGTGCCAGCAGCTTGTTAGAGACCGGGGAGCTGTTTTTT. As protein: CASSLLETGELFF. Based on the CDR3 plus reference TRBV5-5 and TRBJ2-2, the full variable domain is DAGVTQSPTHLIKTRGQQVTLRCSPISGHKSVSWYQQVLGQGPQFIFQYYEKEERGRGNFPDRFSARQFPNYSSELNVNALLLGDSALYLCASSLLETGELFFGEGSRLTVL.

The chain links TRBV28 to TRBJ2-7; D is possibly TRBD1 (5 bases). CDR1 and CDR2 (germline): MDHEN, SYDVKM. CDR3 length: 12 amino acids. CDR3 in DNA: TGTGCTACCGTAACAGGCCCCTACGAGCAGTACTTC. Protein: CATVTGPYEQYF.

A remark on this clonotype: The junction departs from germline at one end; a sequencing error may be responsible. V and J are TRBV29-1 and TRBJ2-2, with 10 bases lining up with TRBD1. This CDR3 is 14 amino acids long. Germline CDR1 and CDR2: SQVTM and ANQGSEA. CDR3 amino acids: CSVSGQGYTGELSF. CDR3 DNA sequence: TGCAGCGTTTCGGGACAGGGGTACACCGGGGAGCTGTCTTTT.

This clonotype was seen a few times. This chain uses TRBV14 with TRBJ2-6; D is unresolved. This CDR3 contains 14 residues. CDR1 and CDR2 (germline): SGHDN, FVKESK. V was clipped by 4 bases and J by 0 bases, with 4 bases between them. CDR3 region: CASSRDSGANVLTF. CDR3 nucleotide sequence: TGTGCCAGCAGCCGAGACTCTGGGGCCAACGTCCTGACTTTC. Supplemented by reference TRBV14 and TRBJ2-6, the full variable domain reads EAGVTQFPSHSVIEKGQTVTLRCDPISGHDNLYWYRRVMGKEIKFLLHFVKESKQDESGMPNNRFLAERTGGTYSTLKVQPAELEDSGVYFCASSRDSGANVLTFGAGSRLTVL.

Comment on this clonotype: A read error may be the cause here, since a much bigger clone is one base away. This sequence joins TRBV6-1 and TRBJ2-7; tentatively, D is TRBD2 (5 bases). The V and J ends lost 4 bases and 1 base respectively, with 11 bases between them. The CDR3 length is 14 residues. CDR1 MNHNS and CDR2 SASEGT come from the germline V gene. The CDR3 reads CASSGGGFSYEQYF. In DNA, the CDR3 is TGTGCCAGCAGTGGAGGAGGATTTTCCTACGAGCAGTACTTC.

Comment on this clonotype: This may stem from a read error, because a much larger clone lies one nucleotide away. This chain connects TRBV5-4 to TRBJ1-6; no firm D call. Trimming removed 0 bases from V and 6 bases from J, with 7 bases in between. Germline assignment: CDR1 SGHNT and CDR2 YYREEE (reference sequence). The CDR3 is 14 residues long. The CDR3 protein is CASSLDHANSPLHF. In DNA, the CDR3 is TGTGCCAGCAGCTTGGACCACGCTAATTCACCCCTCCACTTT.

The chain is built from TRBV14 and TRBJ2-7; weak D call: TRBD1 (6 bases). Trimming pared 1 base from V and 2 bases from J, leaving 12 bases between. The CDR3 is made up of 15 amino acids. The germline gives CDR1 SGHDN, CDR2 FVKESK. Here the CDR3 DNA reads TGTGCCAGCAGCCAAGTCGGCTCAGGGGCCTACGAGCAGTACTTC. Residues: CASSQVGSGAYEQYF. Variable domain in full (rest from reference TRBV14 and TRBJ2-7): EAGVTQFPSHSVIEKGQTVTLRCDPISGHDNLYWYRRVMGKEIKFLLHFVKESKQDESGMPNNRFLAERTGGTYSTLKVQPAELEDSGVYFCASSQVGSGAYEQYFGPGTRLTVT.

The V call is TRBV10-3, the J call TRBJ2-1, with D hard to call. CDR1 and CDR2 from the germline V gene are ENHRY and SYGVKD. The ends were cut back, 1 base at V and 8 bases at J, with 6 bases in the middle. This CDR3 region has 12 residues. The CDR3 bases are TGTGCCATCAGTGAGTTGGGCGATGAGCAGTTCTTC. Protein: CAISELGDEQFF.

This clonotype was seen a few times. The V call is TRBV29-1, the J call TRBJ1-1, with 7 bases that match TRBD1. V dropped 4 bases and J dropped 4; count of bases not matched to a gene: 3. This CDR3 is 12 amino acids long. Germline loops: CDR1 SQVTM, CDR2 ANQGSEA. The CDR3 region is CSVGGQSTEAFF. The CDR3 DNA reads as TGCAGCGTTGGGGGACAGAGCACTGAAGCTTTCTTT.

The chain links TRBV4-1 to TRBJ2-3; no firm D call. V was pared by 2 bases and J by 5 bases, with 11 bases between. Germline assignment: CDR1 MGHRA and CDR2 YSYEKL. This CDR3 is 14 amino acids long. CDR3 sequence: CASSQTLPGDTQYF. The CDR3 DNA reads TGCGCCAGCAGCCAAACCCTTCCCGGAGATACGCAGTATTTT.

Comments on this clonotype: This likely comes from a read error, as the CDR3 has no conserved phenylalanine or tryptophan at its end. In DNA, the CDR3 is TGTGCCAGCAGCCCAGAAGTGCTATCCTCCTACGAGCAGTACTTA. It translates to CASSPEVLSSYEQYL. The rearrangement links TRBV11-2 to TRBJ2-7; D gene uncertain. This CDR3 has 15 residues. The germline gives CDR1 SGHAT, CDR2 FQNNGV. V gave up 5 bases and J gave up 0 bases, with 14 bases separating them.

On this clonotype: Since no conserved phenylalanine or tryptophan closes the CDR3, a read error is the likely cause. The rearrangement joins TRBV7-9 to TRBJ2-7, with TRBD2 identical over 7 bases. CDR3 size: 13 residues. The ends lost 7 bases at V and 3 bases at J; junction bases unmatched: 6. Germline CDR1 and CDR2: SEHNR and FQNEAQ (reference sequence). CDR3 nucleotides: TGTGCCAGCACCCGGGGGGAGAACTACGAGCAGTACTTA. Translated, it gives CASTRGENYEQYL.

The chain uses TRBV14 and TRBJ2-3; TRBD2 agrees at 7 bases. From germline, CDR1 is SGHDN and CDR2 FVKESK. V lost 6 bases to trimming and J lost 2 bases; unmatched junction nucleotides: 8. CDR3 length: 15 residues. DNA for the CDR3: TGTGCCAGCAGACAAACAGCGGGGAACACAGATACGCAGTATTTT. Its translation: CASRQTAGNTDTQYF.

Points on this clonotype: With a much larger clone just one base away, this may be a read error. The rearrangement uses TRBV11-2 and TRBJ2-2; D uncertain. Germline V gene lookup returns CDR1 SGHAT and CDR2 FQNNGV. V was clipped by 0 bases and J by 7 bases, with 9 bases between them. The CDR3 is 14 amino acids. The CDR3 sequence: CASSLDYVGGELFF. The CDR3 coding sequence is TGTGCCAGCAGCTTAGATTATGTCGGCGGGGAGCTGTTTTTT.

As concerns this clonotype: One base away lies a much larger clone, so this may be a sequencing read error. The V call is TRBV11-2, the J call TRBJ1-5, with no clear D. Germline V lookup: CDR1 SGHAT, CDR2 FQNNGV. The CDR3 loop spans 13 amino acids. CDR3 in amino acids: CANSLEDGQPQHF. The CDR3 DNA is TGTGCCAACAGCTTAGAAGATGGGCAGCCCCAGCATTTT.

J is TRBJ2-1 and V is TRBV4-1, with D maybe TRBD2 (7 bases). Germline loops: CDR1 MGHRA, CDR2 YSYEKL. V shed 0 bases and J shed 5 bases, with 20 bases lying between them. The CDR3 has 18 amino acids. This chain's CDR3 is CASSQDSRKGGVDNEQFF. Written as DNA, the CDR3 is TGCGCCAGCAGCCAAGATTCGAGGAAAGGGGGGGTAGACAATGAGCAGTTCTTC.

The sample holds one count of this clonotype. V gene TRBV29-1 combines with J gene TRBJ2-5; no clear D gene. CDR1 is SQVTM and CDR2 is ANQGSEA in the germline V gene. The CDR3 sequence is 11 residues long. The V gene lost 5 bases and the J gene lost 4 bases, with 8 bases spanning the gap. The CDR3 protein is CSVLNLETQYF. CDR3 DNA sequence: TGCAGCGTTCTAAACCTAGAGACCCAGTACTTC.

About this clonotype: A single base separates this from a much larger clone, so it may be a read error. The rearrangement uses TRBV29-1 and TRBJ1-2; D might be TRBD1 (6 bases). CDR1 and CDR2 from the germline V gene are SQVTM and ANQGSEA. This CDR3 has 11 amino acids. CDR3 sequence (DNA): TGCAGAGTTGAGGGGATGACAGGCTTAACCTTC. This codes for CRVEGMTGLTF. The complete variable domain, with remaining parts taken from reference TRBV29-1 and TRBJ1-2, reads SAVISQKPSRDICQRGTSLTIQCQVDSQVTMMFWYRQQPGQSLTLIATANQGSEATYESGFVIDKFPISRPNLTFSTLTVSNMSPEDSSIYLCRVEGMTGLTFGSGTRLTVV.

The V call is TRBV11-2, the J call TRBJ2-1; 8 bases fit TRBD2. Germline V gene sequence: CDR1 SGHAT, CDR2 FQNNGV. The CDR3 covers 16 residues. With V trimmed by 0 bases and J by 6 bases, 7 bases remained unmatched. The CDR3: CASSLDPPGGLNEQFF. As DNA, the CDR3 is TGTGCCAGCAGCTTAGATCCCCCGGGGGGGCTCAATGAGCAGTTCTTC.

There are many counts of this clonotype. The gene calls are TRBV11-3 and TRBJ2-3; 9 bases line up with TRBD2. The CDR3 runs 17 residues. V gave up 1 base and J gave up 0 bases; unmatched junction bases: 5. Germline values: CDR1 SGHNT, CDR2 YENEEA. The CDR3 reads CASSLGVTSGSTDTQYF. CDR3 DNA: TGTGCCAGCAGCTTAGGGGTAACTAGCGGGAGCACAGATACGCAGTATTTT.

The chain employs TRBV6-2 or TRBV6-3 and TRBJ2-1, with TRBD2 identical over 9 bases. Losses at the gene ends were 6 bases for V and 7 bases for J; bases not matched to a gene: 10. Germline V CDR1 and CDR2: MNHEY, SVGEGT. This CDR3 has 15 residues. As DNA, the CDR3 is TGTGCCAGCAGAGTAGCGGGAGTGGGCTTGAATGAGCAGTTCTTC. Amino acids: CASRVAGVGLNEQFF.

The chain couples TRBV4-2 to TRBJ2-7; TRBD1 matches at 9 bases. Germline values: CDR1 LGHNA, CDR2 YNFKEQ. After removal of 2 bases from V and 4 bases from J, the junction contained 6 bases not matched to a gene. This CDR3 contains 15 residues. The CDR3 coding sequence is TGTGCCAGCAGCCAAAACAGGGGGCTCGGGTACGAGCAGTACTTC. This translates into CASSQNRGLGYEQYF.

V is TRBV28 and J is TRBJ2-7, with no clear D. Trimming shortened V by 6 bases and J by 2 bases, and 14 bases separated the two germline ends. CDR1 and CDR2 from the germline V gene are MDHEN and SYDVKM. The CDR3 length is 14 residues. In DNA, the CDR3 is TGTGCCAGCAGGGACGGCTCTCAGGCCTACGAGCAGTACTTC. It specifies CASRDGSQAYEQYF.

Comments on this clonotype: Mismatch with germline at one junction end may stem from a read error. The chain links TRBV10-3 to TRBJ1-1; D may be TRBD1 (5 bases). This CDR3 is 13 amino acids long. Germline assignment: CDR1 ENHRY and CDR2 SYGVKD. CDR3 region: CVISDQGNTEAFF. Written as DNA, the CDR3 is TGTGTCATCAGTGATCAGGGGAACACTGAAGCTTTCTTT.

In this sample, this clonotype turned up a few times. The J gene is TRBJ2-5, the V gene TRBV5-1; D not certain. CDR3 length: 13 amino acids. Germline CDR1 reads SGHRS; CDR2 reads YFSETQ. V was pared by 5 bases and J by 4 bases, with 12 bases between. The CDR3 reads CASSFGGTETQYF. Here the CDR3 DNA reads TGCGCCAGCAGTTTCGGTGGAACAGAGACCCAGTACTTC.